A single sample gave rise to the 19 T cell receptor beta chains below, sequenced in a study of cytomegalovirus exposure and HLA in healthy donors. Primers: 60 Vbeta forward and 13 Jbeta reverse. TCRdb keeps only in-frame clones here, not all; method: immunoSEQ multiplex PCR. The sample table includes some 60,000 clones. Source material: PBMCs. These receptors were obtained from a male donor in good health and CMV-seronegative.

The chain uses TRBV13 and TRBJ2-5; 7 positions agree with TRBD2. The CDR3 has 13 residues. Germline CDR1 PRHDT, CDR2 FYEKMQ (reference sequence). V was clipped by 11 bases and J by 5 bases; unmatched bases: 11. CDR3 sequence (DNA): TGTGCCTCCATAACCCGGGGGGACGAGACCCAGTACTTC. This gives the protein CASITRGDETQYF.

V gene TRBV4-1 combines with J gene TRBJ2-1; tentatively, D is TRBD2 (6 bases). Trimming removed 1 base from V and 5 bases from J, with 15 bases in between. This CDR3 has 16 amino acids. From germline, CDR1 is MGHRA and CDR2 YSYEKL. CDR3 protein: CASSQATSHLDNEQFF. CDR3 coding DNA: TGCGCCAGCAGCCAAGCAACTAGCCACCTCGACAATGAGCAGTTCTTC.

The chain has TRBV27 and TRBJ2-3; tentative D call: TRBD1 (7 bases). The CDR3 runs to 15 residues. Per the germline V gene, CDR1 is MNHEY and CDR2 is SMNVEV (reference sequence). V was pared by 1 base and J by 3 bases, with 11 bases between. DNA for the CDR3: TGTGCCAGCAGTTTATTGTCAGGGGGGACAGATACGCAGTATTTT. Translating gives CASSLLSGGTDTQYF.

The J gene is TRBJ1-3, the V gene TRBV7-8; D call uncertain. CDR1 is SGHVS and CDR2 is FQNEAQ in the germline V gene. The CDR3 has 13 residues. V shed 5 bases and J shed 4 bases, with 9 bases lying between them. This chain's CDR3 is CASSAGAGNTIYF. The CDR3 DNA reads as TGTGCCAGCAGCGCGGGCGCCGGAAACACCATATATTTT.

The chain has TRBV5-1 and TRBJ2-1; D uncertain. CDR3 length equals 14 residues. The V and J ends lost 6 bases and 4 bases respectively, with 14 bases between them. The germline gives CDR1 SGHRS, CDR2 YFSETQ. The CDR3 here is CASTTDLQYNEQFF. CDR3 coding DNA: TGCGCCAGCACCACCGACCTACAGTACAATGAGCAGTTCTTC.

V gene TRBV7-2 combines with J gene TRBJ1-1; D might be TRBD1 (5 bases). Trimming took off 2 bases at V and 1 base at J, with 11 bases between the two ends. Per germline, CDR1 SGHTA and CDR2 FQGNSA. The CDR3 has 15 residues. CDR3 sequence (DNA): TGTGCCAGCAGCTTATTAGCCAGGGCGAACACTGAAGCTTTCTTT. Its translation is CASSLLARANTEAFF.

The V call is TRBV28, the J call TRBJ2-1; 8 bases are a match to TRBD1. With 3 bases clipped from V and 5 bases from J, the junction kept 6 bases outside the gene matches. Looked up from germline, CDR1 is MDHEN and CDR2 is SYDVKM. The CDR3 consists of 15 residues. The CDR3 nucleotides are TGTGCCAGCAGTTTGGCCGGACAGGGAAACAATGAGCAGTTCTTC. Protein sequence: CASSLAGQGNNEQFF. The complete variable domain, with remaining parts taken from reference TRBV28 and TRBJ2-1, reads DVKVTQSSRYLVKRTGEKVFLECVQDMDHENMFWYRQDPGLGLRLIYFSYDVKMKEKGDIPEGYSVSREKKERFSLILESASTNQTSMYLCASSLAGQGNNEQFFGPGTRLTVL.

To note about this clone: Other nucleotide sequences from this sample produce the same CDR3. J is TRBJ1-4 and V is TRBV19, with TRBD1 identical over 11 bases. This CDR3 is built from 15 residues. V trimming: 3 bases; J trimming: 5 bases; junction bases outside the gene matches: 2. Germline lookup yields CDR1 LNHDA and CDR2 SQIVND (reference sequence). The CDR3 region is CASSMGTGGNEKLFF. The CDR3 nucleotides are TGTGCCAGTAGTATGGGGACAGGGGGGAATGAAAAACTGTTTTTT.

The chain couples TRBV7-8 to TRBJ1-1; 11 nucleotides agree with TRBD1. The V gene's germline CDR1 is SGHVS and CDR2 FQNEAQ. The CDR3 has 16 amino acids. The V gene end was trimmed by 7 bases and the J gene end by 3 bases; junction bases not matched to a gene: 10. CDR3 region: CASTFGQGAVDTEAFF. For the CDR3, the DNA is TGTGCCAGCACCTTCGGACAGGGGGCTGTGGACACTGAAGCTTTCTTT.

The rearrangement uses TRBV28 and TRBJ2-1, with 11 bases lining up with TRBD2. This CDR3 is 15 amino acids long. V dropped 6 bases and J dropped 7; count of bases not matched to a gene: 8. In germline, CDR1 is MDHEN, CDR2 SYDVKM. The CDR3 coding sequence is TGTGCCAGCAGATTAAGGACTAGCGGGTGGAATGAGCAGTTCTTC. Translating gives CASRLRTSGWNEQFF.

The chain employs TRBV6-1 and TRBJ2-1; D is perhaps TRBD1 (6 bases). V was clipped by 8 bases and J by 7 bases, with 21 bases between them. The CDR3 contains 15 residues. Per the germline V gene, CDR1 is MNHNS and CDR2 is SASEGT. The CDR3 DNA reads TGTGCCAGCTTGCTACACAGGGTTGGTTCGAATGAGCAGTTCTTC. Translation gives CASLLHRVGSNEQFF.

As regards this clone: Its ends do not fully match the called genes, so a read error is possible. V is TRBV7-9 and J is TRBJ2-5, with TRBD1 identical over 8 bases. Per the germline V gene, CDR1 is SEHNR and CDR2 is FQNEAQ (reference sequence). The CDR3 has 15 amino acids. The CDR3 DNA sequence: TGTGCCAGCAGCCGACAGGGGCGAACCCAAGAGAACCAGTACTTC. The encoded protein is CASSRQGRTQENQYF.

The chain uses TRBV6-6 and TRBJ1-4; D may be TRBD1 (5 bases). Germline assignment: CDR1 MNHNY and CDR2 SVGAGI (reference sequence). The length of the CDR3 is 16 residues. Trimming pared 2 bases from V and 6 bases from J, leaving 16 bases between. The DNA for the CDR3 is TGTGCCAGCAGTTACGGGCTCAGGGCCCGAGATGAAAAACTGTTTTTT. Translation: CASSYGLRARDEKLFF.

The chain combines TRBV5-1 with TRBJ2-1; TRBD2 matches 7 bases. V trimming: 0 bases; J trimming: 5 bases; junction bases outside the gene matches: 8. Germline V CDR1 and CDR2: SGHRS, YFSETQ. The CDR3 sequence is 16 residues long. For the CDR3, the DNA is TGCGCCAGCAGCTTGGGGACTAGTATTTCCAACAATGAGCAGTTCTTC. This translates into CASSLGTSISNNEQFF.

This chain links TRBV15 with TRBJ1-1, with TRBD1 matching 9 bases. In germline, CDR1 is LNHNV, CDR2 YYDKDF (reference sequence). The CDR3 loop spans 14 amino acids. V lost 1 base and J lost 6; bases outside the gene matches: 3. DNA for the CDR3: TGTGCCACCAGCAGAGGGACAGGGGTATCTGAAGCTTTCTTT. Protein sequence: CATSRGTGVSEAFF.

The CDR3 here is CASSWDREKVHEQYF. In DNA form, the CDR3 reads TGTGCCAGCAGTTGGGACAGGGAAAAGGTACACGAGCAGTACTTC. The chain uses TRBV6-5 and TRBJ2-7; 9 nucleotides line up with TRBD1. Losses at the gene ends were 4 bases for V and 5 bases for J; bases not matched to a gene: 9. This CDR3 is built from 15 residues. The germline CDR1 and CDR2 sequences are MNHEY and SVGAGI.

The chain uses TRBV7-2 and TRBJ2-5, with 7 bases that match TRBD1. CDR3 length equals 13 residues. CDR1 is SGHTA, CDR2 FQGNSA, per germline. Losses at the gene ends were 5 bases for V and 4 bases for J; bases not matched to a gene: 4. The CDR3, as DNA: TGTGCCAGCAGCCTAAACAGGGGAGAGACCCAGTACTTC. Residues: CASSLNRGETQYF.

The genes are TRBV5-1 and TRBJ2-7; D gene uncertain. V was trimmed by 0 bases and J by 0 bases, leaving 4 bases between them. The CDR3 contains 13 residues. Per germline, CDR1 SGHRS and CDR2 YFSETQ. The CDR3 region has the DNA TGCGCCAGCAGCTTGGAATACTCCTACGAGCAGTACTTC. Its protein is CASSLEYSYEQYF.

The V call is TRBV6-5, the J call TRBJ2-7, with D possibly matching TRBD1 (6 bases). Trimming removed 8 bases at V and 7 bases at J, with 18 bases between. CDR3 length equals 13 residues. The V gene's germline CDR1 is MNHEY and CDR2 SVGAGI. The CDR3 loop reads CASRWGQPGEQYF. The CDR3 DNA reads as TGTGCCAGCCGATGGGGGCAGCCAGGGGAGCAGTACTTC.